Here is one T cell receptor (beta chain) with its context. There are a few counts of this clone. Its recognized antigen is unknown. One base away there is no much larger clone; base qualities are not given. This sample is part of a study of lymphopenia after photon versus proton radiotherapy (dated by TCRdb to the late 2010s). Concerning the study at large: In patients with gastrointestinal tumors who developed high-grade lymphopenia, the study compared the immunological effects of photon radiation therapy with those of proton radiation therapy. The cohort comprised 20 patients with gastrointestinal tumors who received either photon or proton therapy and then developed lymphopenia. The study aimed to characterize how the two radiation modalities differ in their impact on the immune system. Overall study results and their limits: After the lymphocyte count nadir, oligoclonal expansion, especially of CD8+ Temra cells, was observed in photon-treated repertoires, and the drop in diversity was driven by this expansion. The survival association was assessed only in patients who died, and better survival with proton therapy was presented by the authors as a possibility rather than a demonstrated result. Across the cohort, an inverse correlation was found between a larger post-nadir drop in TCR diversity and overall survival time among patients who died. Proton-treated patients stayed relatively stable during treatment, while photon-treated patients lost naive T cells and TCR diversity and gained effector/memory populations.

The germline V gene (reference sequence) supplies CDR1 SEHNR and CDR2 FQNEAQ. The CDR3, cysteine through phenylalanine, is 14 amino acids long. Here the CDR3 DNA is all that survives: 42 bases in frame from base 1. V was cut back by 1 base and J by 8 bases, leaving a gap of 14 bases between them. The protocol used for the library was the immunoSEQ multiplex PCR assay. Deep sequencing of rearranged TCR beta loci, alongside multiparametric flow cytometry, was used to profile T cell repertoires. Here the immuneACCESS table is served through TCRdb, limited to in-frame sequences with V and J called. Missing clones are a known gap in these copies; in checked studies unresolved V genes cover under half, and the rest lacks a known reason. The sample table shows about 5,000 clones, and 88% are seen once. The top ten clonotypes cover about 17% of the sample.

The chain was built from TRBV7-9 and TRBJ1-2; a tentative D match to TRBD1 spans 6 bases. The TCR was taken from a man aged 30 to 45 with gastric cancer. Sequences were derived from peripheral blood, sampled from a patient treated with photon-based radiotherapy. The DNA sequence reads TGTGCCAGCAGCTTAGGGACAGTAATCAGGGGCTACACCTTC. Its translation is CASSLGTVIRGYTF. Reference TRBV7-9 and TRBJ1-2 proteins supply the regions before and after the CDR3; the full variable domain is: DTGVSQNPRHKITKRGQNVTFRCDPISEHNRLYWYRQTLGQGPEFLTYFQNEAQLEKSRLLSDRFSAERPKGSFSTLEIQRTEQGDSAMYLCASSLGTVIRGYTFGSGTRLTVV.